Listed below are T cell receptor beta chains from one sample, sequenced in a study of T cells after yellow fever vaccination. TCRdb recomputed calls from the 5' RACE reads with MiXCR, one row per CDR3 protein. Of about 30,000 distinct CDR3 sequences detected, approximately 6% appear once; the ten largest clones hold just under 25%. Sequenced here: PBMCs, either bulk or a sorted T-cell subset (CD4+, CD8+, memory, or dextramer-sorted; not recorded which), sampled on the day of the yellow fever booster vaccination. The source is a young man who received the YFV17D yellow fever vaccine. Each CDR3 is given with its conserved first and last residue. A D gene is named only where the DNA matches it firmly. Some rows mark clone size as missing; the rest say once, few, many or name a class of expanded clone.

>TRBV7-2|.|14|TRBJ2-7|many
CASSSYNLPYEQYF
TGTGCCAGCAGCTCCTACAACCTCCCCTACGAGCAGTACTTC
>TRBV29-1|TRBD1|12|TRBJ1-5|few
CSVGGQGGTQHF
TGCAGCGTTGGAGGACAGGGTGGGACCCAGCATTTT
>TRBV19|TRBD2|19|TRBJ2-1|few
CASRTGWVAGDSKSTEQFF
TGTGCCAGTAGAACTGGGTGGGTAGCGGGAGATTCGAAGTCGACTGAGCAGTTCTTC
>TRBV6-1|.|14|TRBJ1-1|many
CASSLSGLNTEAFF
TGTGCCAGCAGTCTCTCTGGACTGAACACTGAAGCTTTCTTT
>TRBV7-2|.|13|TRBJ2-7|few
CASSLGTRRVQYF
TGTGCCAGCAGCTTAGGGACACGGAGGGTGCAGTACTTC
>TRBV11-2|.|14|TRBJ1-3|many
CASSVDNSGNTIYF
TGTGCCAGCAGCGTGGACAACTCTGGAAACACCATATATTTT
>TRBV5-1|TRBD2|18|TRBJ2-1|many
CASSLGLAGDKTYNEQFF
TGCGCCAGCAGCTTAGGACTAGCGGGAGATAAGACCTACAATGAGCAGTTCTTC
>TRBV29-1|TRBD2|15|TRBJ2-1|many
CSVAGLAGGYNEQFF
TGCAGCGTCGCGGGACTAGCGGGAGGCTACAATGAGCAGTTCTTC
>TRBV7-9|.|14|TRBJ2-1|many
CASSSGSNYNEQFF
TGTGCCAGCAGCTCTGGGAGTAATTACAATGAGCAGTTCTTC
>TRBV3-1|.|12|TRBJ2-1|.
CASSPNHNEQFF
TGTGCCAGCAGTCCGAACCACAATGAGCAGTTCTTC
>TRBV20-1|TRBD2|12|TRBJ2-7|many
CSASRLAGEQYF
TGCAGTGCTAGCCGACTAGCTGGGGAGCAGTACTTC
>TRBV20-1|.|17|TRBJ2-5|many
CSAKDAAVAGGKETQYF
TGCAGTGCTAAGGATGCGGCGGTGGCAGGGGGGAAAGAGACCCAGTACTTC
>TRBV4-2|.|14|TRBJ1-2|many
CASSQVLGANGYTF
TGTGCCAGCAGCCAAGTCCTGGGGGCGAATGGCTACACCTTC
>TRBV7-2|.|14|TRBJ2-7|many
CASSLSRDVYEQYF
TGTGCCAGCAGCTTATCAAGAGACGTCTACGAGCAGTACTTC
>TRBV7-9|.|16|TRBJ2-5|.
CASSLSLGGIQETQYF
TGTGCCAGCAGCTTAAGCCTGGGGGGAATCCAAGAGACCCAGTACTTC
>TRBV4-3|.|17|TRBJ2-2|many
CASSQAVSPRDTGELFF
TGCGCCAGCAGCCAAGCGGTCTCCCCGAGGGACACCGGGGAGCTGTTTTTT
>TRBV27|.|13|TRBJ2-7|many
CASSLARVHEQYF
TGTGCCAGCAGTTTAGCACGGGTCCACGAGCAGTACTTC
>TRBV20-1|TRBD1|12|TRBJ1-2|many
CSAVAGQAGYTF
TGCAGTGCTGTCGCCGGACAGGCCGGCTACACCTTC
>TRBV4-3|.|18|TRBJ2-1|many
CASSQEILRGRSYNEQFF
TGCGCCAGCAGCCAAGAAATATTGAGGGGTCGCTCCTACAATGAGCAGTTCTTC
>TRBV7-2|TRBD1|16|TRBJ2-1|many
CASSPTGQGTYNEQFF
TGTGCCAGCAGCCCAACCGGACAGGGCACCTACAATGAGCAGTTCTTC
>TRBV20-1|TRBD2|15|TRBJ2-3|.
CSARDEREGTDTQYF
TGCAGTGCTAGAGACGAGCGGGAGGGCACAGATACGCAGTATTTT
>TRBV4-3|TRBD2|17|TRBJ2-1|many
CASSQQTSARAYNEQFF
TGCGCCAGCAGCCAACAAACTAGCGCCCGCGCCTACAATGAGCAGTTCTTC
>TRBV4-2|TRBD2|17|TRBJ2-1|.
CASSQAVRDYSYNEQFF
TGTGCCAGCAGCCAAGCAGTCAGGGACTACTCCTACAATGAGCAGTTCTTC
>TRBV10-3|TRBD2|17|TRBJ2-1|few
CAISESPAGGFYNEQFF
TGTGCCATCAGTGAGTCCCCAGCGGGAGGGTTCTACAATGAGCAGTTCTTC
>TRBV7-9|.|15|TRBJ1-1|many
CASSLVRGGNTEAFF
TGTGCCAGCAGCTTAGTACGGGGGGGGAACACTGAAGCTTTCTTT
>TRBV20-1|.|15|TRBJ2-1|many
CSATLGATTYNEQFF
TGCAGTGCTACACTAGGGGCTACCACCTACAATGAGCAGTTCTTC
>TRBV4-1|.|15|TRBJ2-5|.
CASSRRAEYQETQYF
TGCGCCAGCAGTAGGCGGGCGGAGTACCAAGAGACCCAGTACTTC
>TRBV20-1|TRBD2|17|TRBJ2-1|.
CSASFLKTGTKLNEQFF
TGCAGTGCTAGCTTTTTAAAAACCGGGACTAAGCTCAATGAGCAGTTCTTC
>TRBV10-3|.|16|TRBJ2-7|many
CAISDLGGAARNEQYF
TGTGCCATCAGTGACCTTGGGGGCGCGGCAAGGAACGAGCAGTACTTC
>TRBV28|TRBD1|14|TRBJ2-7|many
CASSYRTGGHEQYF
TGTGCCAGCAGTTACCGGACAGGGGGGCACGAGCAGTACTTC
>TRBV20-1|.|13|TRBJ1-1|few
CSAREDSATEAFF
TGCAGTGCTAGAGAGGACAGTGCCACTGAAGCTTTCTTT
>TRBV28|TRBD1|14|TRBJ1-1|.
CASKGPGGNTEAFF
TGTGCCAGCAAAGGGCCAGGGGGAAACACTGAAGCTTTCTTT
>TRBV30|TRBD1|12|TRBJ1-1|many
CAWNRGHTEAFF
TGTGCCTGGAACAGGGGGCACACTGAAGCTTTCTTT
>TRBV20-1|TRBD1|16|TRBJ2-2|.
CTARDPGTGDTGELFF
TGCACTGCTAGAGATCCAGGGACAGGGGACACCGGGGAGCTGTTTTTT
>TRBV20-1|.|13|TRBJ2-2|many
CSARDIDLGELFF
TGCAGTGCTAGAGATATAGACCTTGGGGAGCTGTTTTTT
>TRBV7-2|.|14|TRBJ2-3|many
CASPGASGTDTQYF
TGTGCCAGCCCTGGGGCTAGCGGCACAGATACGCAGTATTTT
>TRBV20-1|TRBD2|14|TRBJ2-7|few
CSARIRGRVYEQYF
TGCAGTGCTAGGATCCGCGGGAGGGTGTACGAGCAGTACTTC
>TRBV21-1|.|11|TRBJ2-3|many
CASEGCETQYF
TGTGCCTCCGAGGGGTGTGAGACGCAGTATTTT
>TRBV7-2|.|16|TRBJ1-3|many
CASSLGRGSAGNTIYF
TGTGCCAGCAGCTTAGGAAGGGGCTCCGCTGGAAACACCATATATTTT
>TRBV7-2|.|13|TRBJ1-2|many
CASSLSPPDGYTF
TGTGCCAGCAGCTTATCCCCCCCAGATGGCTACACCTTC
>TRBV7-2|TRBD2|13|TRBJ2-1|.
CASSYSGSNEQFF
TGTGCCAGCAGCTATAGCGGGAGTAATGAGCAGTTCTTC